A selection of T cell receptor beta chains follows, all from one sample in a study of T cell responses to AZD1222 COVID-19 vaccine. Profiled with immunoSEQ multiplex PCR; TCRdb holds only in-frame clones, not every one. Of 130,000 to 150,000 clones listed, roughly 87% are singletons. Sequencing used peripheral blood, obtained 28 days after the second dose of the MenACWY control vaccine. These receptor sequences come from an adult who received the MenACWY meningococcal vaccine as a control. CDR3s include the opening cysteine and the closing phenylalanine or tryptophan.

v_gene: TRBV5-1; j_gene: TRBJ2-7; CDR3aa: CASAGTGVYEQYF
v_gene: TRBV20-1; j_gene: TRBJ2-7; CDR3aa: CSASPASYEQYF
v_gene: TRBV19; j_gene: TRBJ1-2; CDR3aa: CASSITAADPMAKTF
v_gene: TRBV7-8; j_gene: TRBJ1-5; CDR3aa: CASSLLGTGELGNQPQHF
v_gene: TRBV18; j_gene: TRBJ2-1; CDR3aa: CASSLGRDEQFF
v_gene: TRBV7-2; j_gene: TRBJ2-7; CDR3aa: CASSLDRGRGEQYF
v_gene: TRBV6-2/TRBV6-3; j_gene: TRBJ1-2; CDR3aa: CASSYGGASYGYTF
v_gene: TRBV5-1; j_gene: TRBJ1-1; CDR3aa: CASSPSGGTTEAFF
v_gene: TRBV21-1; j_gene: TRBJ1-2; CDR3aa: CASSIVTGFYYGYTF
v_gene: TRBV7-6; j_gene: TRBJ1-4; CDR3aa: CASSLRPATNEKLFF
v_gene: TRBV7-2; j_gene: TRBJ2-3; CDR3aa: CASSYLPSPRTDTQYF
v_gene: TRBV11-3; j_gene: TRBJ2-7; CDR3aa: CASSLPRRGTGLHEQYF
v_gene: TRBV5-4; j_gene: TRBJ1-1; CDR3aa: CASSRGGRGPSEAFF
v_gene: TRBV27; j_gene: TRBJ1-2; CDR3aa: CASSFRSSHGYTF
v_gene: TRBV19; j_gene: TRBJ1-1; CDR3aa: CASSSDRALVMNTEAFF
v_gene: TRBV28; j_gene: TRBJ1-6; CDR3aa: CASSLAQGANSPLHF
v_gene: TRBV7-8; j_gene: TRBJ2-3; CDR3aa: CASSSGLAGFTDTQYF
v_gene: TRBV12-5; j_gene: TRBJ1-2; CDR3aa: CASGSRGGGYTF
v_gene: TRBV5-6; j_gene: TRBJ1-2; CDR3aa: CASSFRGGYGYTF
v_gene: TRBV7-9; j_gene: TRBJ1-1; CDR3aa: CASSQNEAFF
v_gene: TRBV28; j_gene: TRBJ1-2; CDR3aa: CASIVDRGFRGYTF
v_gene: TRBV9; j_gene: TRBJ2-5; CDR3aa: CASSVLVRTSGKETQYF
v_gene: TRBV9; j_gene: TRBJ1-1; CDR3aa: CASSVSPTNTEAFF
v_gene: TRBV29-1; j_gene: TRBJ1-2; CDR3aa: CSVGIGQGYGYTF
v_gene: TRBV5-6; j_gene: TRBJ2-1; CDR3aa: CASVGYNEQFF
v_gene: TRBV4-1; j_gene: TRBJ1-4; CDR3aa: CASSQGTETNEKLFF
v_gene: TRBV14; j_gene: TRBJ1-2; CDR3aa: CASSQGLDRTGINGYTF
v_gene: TRBV19; j_gene: TRBJ2-7; CDR3aa: CASSLGTSGTYEQYF
v_gene: TRBV4-1; j_gene: TRBJ1-4; CDR3aa: CASSQADREAEKLFF
v_gene: TRBV18; j_gene: TRBJ1-1; CDR3aa: CASSGDRQNTEAFF
v_gene: TRBV11-2; j_gene: TRBJ1-4; CDR3aa: CASSSKGITNEKLFF
v_gene: TRBV6-5; j_gene: TRBJ1-6; CDR3aa: CASSYQAESWGSPLHF
v_gene: TRBV7-8; j_gene: TRBJ1-1; CDR3aa: CASSFTSETEAFF
v_gene: TRBV5-6; j_gene: TRBJ1-2; CDR3aa: CASSWRTKGYTF
v_gene: TRBV5-1; j_gene: TRBJ1-3; CDR3aa: CASSSTGNSGNTIYF
v_gene: TRBV30; j_gene: TRBJ1-5; CDR3aa: CAWSPDQLQPQHF
v_gene: TRBV28; j_gene: TRBJ2-7; CDR3aa: CASSLSGTGGHEQYF
v_gene: TRBV4-1; j_gene: TRBJ1-4; CDR3aa: CASSQAKWGESTNEKLFF
v_gene: TRBV7-2; j_gene: TRBJ1-1; CDR3aa: CASSLKRQGMNTEAFF
v_gene: TRBV11-3; j_gene: TRBJ2-4; CDR3aa: CASSPNGAENIQYF
v_gene: TRBV5-4; j_gene: TRBJ1-2; CDR3aa: CASSLDGGGMLLGNGYTF